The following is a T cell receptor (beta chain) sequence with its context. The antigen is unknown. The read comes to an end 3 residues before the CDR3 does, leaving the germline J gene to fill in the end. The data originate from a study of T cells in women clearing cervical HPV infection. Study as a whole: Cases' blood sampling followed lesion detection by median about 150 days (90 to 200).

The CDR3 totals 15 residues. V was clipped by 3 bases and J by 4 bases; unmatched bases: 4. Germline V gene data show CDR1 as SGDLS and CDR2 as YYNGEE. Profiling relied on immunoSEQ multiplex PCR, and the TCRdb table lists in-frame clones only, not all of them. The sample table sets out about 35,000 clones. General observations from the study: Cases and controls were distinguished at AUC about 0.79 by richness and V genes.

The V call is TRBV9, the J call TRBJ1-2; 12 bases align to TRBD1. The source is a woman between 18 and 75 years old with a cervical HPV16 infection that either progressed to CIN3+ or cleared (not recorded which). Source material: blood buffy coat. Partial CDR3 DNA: TGTGCCAGCAGCGGACCGGGACAGGGGGCCTATGGC. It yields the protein CASSGPGQGAYG. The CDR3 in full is CASSGPGQGAYGYTF.